This record looks at one TCR beta chain sequence and its context. The antigen is not known. TCRdb used MiXCR to reprocess the 5' RACE reads, holding one entry per CDR3 protein. The sample lists around 1.7 million distinct CDR3 sequences, about 32% occurring once. This sample is part of a study of identical twins. Study-wide points: Fewer insertions were carried by abundant cord blood beta clonotypes, but none was seen in memory repertoires. Less excess twin sharing appeared in beta out-of-frame sequences. Among out-of-frame alpha sequences shared by twins, low generation probability occurred in excess.

The germline CDR1 and CDR2 sequences are DFQATT and SNEGSKA (reference sequence). V dropped 3 bases and J dropped 4 bases, with 10 bases sitting between them. The CDR3 has 13 residues. Every sampled donor was Caucasian and healthy. J is TRBJ1-5 and V is TRBV20-1; D is perhaps TRBD1 (5 bases). The receptor comes from a newborn girl in good health. The sample taken for sequencing was cord blood. The CDR3, as DNA: TGCAGTGCTAGTAGGACAACTAATCAGCCCCAGCATTTT. It specifies CSASRTTNQPQHF.